The 3 T cell receptor beta chains listed next were all sequenced from one sample in a study of T cell responses to AZD1222 COVID-19 vaccine. Using immunoSEQ multiplex PCR, the repertoire was profiled, and TCRdb retains in-frame clones only, with some absent. The sample includes 90,000 to 100,000 clones, almost 90% seen only once; the top ten take approximately 16%. The sample consisted of peripheral blood, taken 28 days after the second AZD1222 dose. Receptor source: an adult who received the AZD1222 COVID-19 vaccine.

The J gene is TRBJ1-5, the V gene TRBV27; tentatively, D is TRBD1 (5 bases). This CDR3 has 16 amino acids. Looked up from germline, CDR1 is MNHEY and CDR2 is SMNVEV (reference sequence). V lost 0 bases to trimming and J lost 7 bases, with 16 bases between them. The DNA of the CDR3 is TGTGCCAGCAGTTTATCGAATTGGGGGGTGGGCCAGCCCCAGCATTTT. Protein product: CASSLSNWGVGQPQHF.

The chain employs TRBV3-1 (or the pseudogene TRBV3-2) and TRBJ2-5; TRBD2 might be the D (6 bases). The V gene's germline CDR1 is LGHDT and CDR2 YNNKEL (reference sequence). V was trimmed by 1 base and J by 5 bases, leaving 11 bases between them. The CDR3 has 14 residues. This chain's CDR3 is CASSQAGGLETQYF. The CDR3 region has the DNA TGTGCCAGCAGCCAAGCAGGAGGGTTGGAGACCCAGTACTTC.

The genes are TRBV18 and TRBJ2-1; tentative D call: TRBD2 (6 bases). Per germline, CDR1 KGHSH and CDR2 LQKENI. With 3 bases removed from V and 0 bases from J, the gap between germline ends came to 15 bases. The CDR3 has 17 residues. The CDR3 reads CASSPLRLGASYNEQFF. The CDR3 DNA reads TGTGCCAGCTCACCGCTCCGACTAGGCGCCTCCTACAATGAGCAGTTCTTC.